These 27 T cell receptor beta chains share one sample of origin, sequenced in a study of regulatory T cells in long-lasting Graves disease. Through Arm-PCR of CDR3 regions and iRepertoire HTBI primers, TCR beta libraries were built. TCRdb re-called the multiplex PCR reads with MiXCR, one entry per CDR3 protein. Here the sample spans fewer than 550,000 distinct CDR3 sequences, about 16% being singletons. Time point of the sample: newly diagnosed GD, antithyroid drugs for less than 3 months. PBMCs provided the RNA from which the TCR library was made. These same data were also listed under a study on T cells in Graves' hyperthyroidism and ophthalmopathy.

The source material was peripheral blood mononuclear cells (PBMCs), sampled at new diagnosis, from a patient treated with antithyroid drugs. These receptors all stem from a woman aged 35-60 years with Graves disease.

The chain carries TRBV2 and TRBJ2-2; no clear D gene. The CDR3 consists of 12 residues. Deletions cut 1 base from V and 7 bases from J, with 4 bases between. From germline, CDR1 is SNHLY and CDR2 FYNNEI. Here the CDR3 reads CASSEEVGELFF. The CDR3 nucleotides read TGTGCCAGCAGTGAAGAAGTCGGGGAGCTGTTTTTT.

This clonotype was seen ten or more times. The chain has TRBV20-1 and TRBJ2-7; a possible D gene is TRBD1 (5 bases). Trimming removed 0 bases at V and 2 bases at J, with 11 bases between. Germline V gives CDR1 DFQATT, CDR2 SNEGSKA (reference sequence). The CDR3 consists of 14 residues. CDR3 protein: CSARDLRGTYEQYF. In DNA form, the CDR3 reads TGCAGTGCTAGAGACCTTAGGGGTACCTACGAGCAGTACTTC.

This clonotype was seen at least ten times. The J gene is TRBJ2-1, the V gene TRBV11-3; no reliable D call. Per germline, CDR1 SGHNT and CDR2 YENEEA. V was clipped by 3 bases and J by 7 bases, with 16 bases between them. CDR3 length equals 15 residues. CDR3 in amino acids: CASSLFYLAGNEQFF. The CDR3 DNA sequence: TGTGCCAGCAGCTTGTTCTACCTTGCCGGGAATGAGCAGTTCTTC. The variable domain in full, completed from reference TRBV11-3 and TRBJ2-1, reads EAGVVQSPRYKIIEKKQPVAFWCNPISGHNTLYWYLQNLGQGPELLIRYENEEAVDDSQLPKDRFSAERLKGVDSTLKIQPAELGDSAVYLCASSLFYLAGNEQFFGPGTRLTVL.

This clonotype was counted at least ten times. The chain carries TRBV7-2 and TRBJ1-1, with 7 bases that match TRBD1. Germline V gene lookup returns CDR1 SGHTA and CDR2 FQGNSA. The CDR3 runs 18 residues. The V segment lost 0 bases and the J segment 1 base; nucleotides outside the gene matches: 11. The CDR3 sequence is CASSLALPDRVANTEAFF. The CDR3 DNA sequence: TGTGCCAGCAGCTTAGCTCTCCCCGACAGGGTGGCGAACACTGAAGCTTTCTTT.

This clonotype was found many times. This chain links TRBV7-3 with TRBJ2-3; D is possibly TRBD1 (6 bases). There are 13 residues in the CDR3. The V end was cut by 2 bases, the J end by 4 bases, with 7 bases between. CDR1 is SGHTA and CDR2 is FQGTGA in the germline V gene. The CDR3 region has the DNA TGTGCCAGCAGCTTAGGGGGCCCAGATACGCAGTATTTT. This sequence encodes CASSLGGPDTQYF.

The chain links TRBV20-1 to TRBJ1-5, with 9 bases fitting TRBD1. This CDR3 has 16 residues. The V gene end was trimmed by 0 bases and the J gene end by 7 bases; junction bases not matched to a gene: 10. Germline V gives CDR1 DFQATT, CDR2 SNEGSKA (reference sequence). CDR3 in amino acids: CSARDHQGQGGQPQHF. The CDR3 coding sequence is TGCAGTGCTAGAGACCACCAGGGACAGGGAGGCCAGCCCCAGCATTTT.

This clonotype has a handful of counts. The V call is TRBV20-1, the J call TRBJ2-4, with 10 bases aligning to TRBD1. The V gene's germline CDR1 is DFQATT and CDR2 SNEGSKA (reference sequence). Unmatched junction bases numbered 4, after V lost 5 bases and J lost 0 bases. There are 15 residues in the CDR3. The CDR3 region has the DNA TGCAGTGCTTACCGGGACAGGGGAGCCAAAAACATTCAGTACTTC. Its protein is CSAYRDRGAKNIQYF.

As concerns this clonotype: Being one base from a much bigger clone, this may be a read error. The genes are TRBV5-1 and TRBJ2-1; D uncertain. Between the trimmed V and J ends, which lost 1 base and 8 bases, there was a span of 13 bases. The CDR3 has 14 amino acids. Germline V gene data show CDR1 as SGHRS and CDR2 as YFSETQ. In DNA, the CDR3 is TGCGCCAGCAGCTTGTCCCAGACGTACGATGAGCAGTTCTTC. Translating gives CASSLSQTYDEQFF.

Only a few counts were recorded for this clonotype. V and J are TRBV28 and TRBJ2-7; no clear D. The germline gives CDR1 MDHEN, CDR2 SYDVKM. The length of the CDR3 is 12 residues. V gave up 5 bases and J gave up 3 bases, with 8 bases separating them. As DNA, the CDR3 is TGTGCCAGCAGTGTTAGGATCTACGAGCAGTACTTC. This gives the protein CASSVRIYEQYF.

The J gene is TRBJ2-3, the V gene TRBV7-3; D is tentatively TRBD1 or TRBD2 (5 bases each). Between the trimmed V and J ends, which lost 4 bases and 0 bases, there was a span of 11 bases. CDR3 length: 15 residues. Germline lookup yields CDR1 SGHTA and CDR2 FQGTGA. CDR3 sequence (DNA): TGTGCCAGCAGCTCCCTGGGACGGAGCACAGATACGCAGTATTTT. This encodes CASSSLGRSTDTQYF.

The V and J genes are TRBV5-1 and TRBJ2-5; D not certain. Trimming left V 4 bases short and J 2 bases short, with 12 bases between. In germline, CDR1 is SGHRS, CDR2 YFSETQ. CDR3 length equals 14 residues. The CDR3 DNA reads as TGCGCCAGCAGCCCCCCTAGTATACAAGAGACCCAGTACTTC. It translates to CASSPPSIQETQYF.

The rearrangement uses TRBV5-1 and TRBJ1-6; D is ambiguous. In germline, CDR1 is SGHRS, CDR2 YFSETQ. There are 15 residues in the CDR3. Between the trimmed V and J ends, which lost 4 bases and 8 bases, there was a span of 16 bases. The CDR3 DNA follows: TGCGCCAGCAGCACCCGACGAACGCTGGATTCACCCCTCCACTTT. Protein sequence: CASSTRRTLDSPLHF.

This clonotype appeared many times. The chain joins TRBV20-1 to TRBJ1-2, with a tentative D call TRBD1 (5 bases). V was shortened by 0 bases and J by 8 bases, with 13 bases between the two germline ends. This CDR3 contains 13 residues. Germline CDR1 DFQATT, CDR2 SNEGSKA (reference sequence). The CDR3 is CSAREGQGGGYTF. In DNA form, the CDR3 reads TGCAGTGCTAGAGAGGGGCAGGGAGGAGGCTACACCTTC.

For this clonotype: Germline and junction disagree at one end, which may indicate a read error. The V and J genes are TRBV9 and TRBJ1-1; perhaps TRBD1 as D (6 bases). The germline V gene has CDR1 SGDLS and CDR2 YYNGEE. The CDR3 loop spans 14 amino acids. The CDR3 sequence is CASSVDTGRTEAFF. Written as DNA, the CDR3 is TGTGCCAGCAGCGTAGATACAGGGCGGACTGAAGCCTTCTTT.

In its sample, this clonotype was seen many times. CDR3 region: CASSPLFRYNYGYTF. The CDR3 DNA follows: TGTGCCAGCAGTCCCCTTTTCCGGTATAACTATGGCTACACCTTC. V is TRBV2 and J is TRBJ1-2; the D is unclear. The CDR3 consists of 15 residues. Trimming took 5 bases from V and 1 from J, leaving 14 bases between them. In germline, CDR1 is SNHLY, CDR2 FYNNEI.

For the CDR3, the DNA is TGCGCCAGCAGCCAAGACACTGGGGCCGGAGAGACCCAGTACTTC. It is translated as CASSQDTGAGETQYF. The gene calls are TRBV4-1 and TRBJ2-5; the D gene is possibly TRBD1 (5 bases). CDR3 length: 15 amino acids. V lost 0 bases to trimming and J lost 4 bases, with 12 bases between them. Germline loops: CDR1 MGHRA, CDR2 YSYEKL.

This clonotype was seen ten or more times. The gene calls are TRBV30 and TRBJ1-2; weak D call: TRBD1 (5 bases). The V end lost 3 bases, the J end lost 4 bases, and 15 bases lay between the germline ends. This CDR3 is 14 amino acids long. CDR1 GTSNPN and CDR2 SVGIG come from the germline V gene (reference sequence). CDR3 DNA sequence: TGTGCCTGGAGGCCGACAGATCGGGCCTATGGCTACACCTTC. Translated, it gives CAWRPTDRAYGYTF.

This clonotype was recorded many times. The CDR3 bases are TGTGCCAGCAGCCAAGGACAGGGTTGGGAAGGAGAGACCCAGTACTTC. The encoded protein is CASSQGQGWEGETQYF. The chain links TRBV7-9 to TRBJ2-5; 8 nucleotides line up with TRBD1. V trimming: 5 bases; J trimming: 4 bases; junction bases outside the gene matches: 12. Per the germline V gene, CDR1 is SEHNR and CDR2 is FQNEAQ (reference sequence). The CDR3 has 16 amino acids.

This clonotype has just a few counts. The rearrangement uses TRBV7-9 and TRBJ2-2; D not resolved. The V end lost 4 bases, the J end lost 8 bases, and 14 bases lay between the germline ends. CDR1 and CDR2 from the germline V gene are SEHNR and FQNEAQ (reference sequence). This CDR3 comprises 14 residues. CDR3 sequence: CASSYQALEGELFF. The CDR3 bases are TGTGCCAGCAGCTACCAGGCCCTGGAGGGGGAGCTGTTTTTT.

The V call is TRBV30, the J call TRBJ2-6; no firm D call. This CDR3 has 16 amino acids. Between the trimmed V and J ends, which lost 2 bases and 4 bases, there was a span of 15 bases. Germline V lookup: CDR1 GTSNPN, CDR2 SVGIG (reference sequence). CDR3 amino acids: CAWSYGGVSGANVLTF. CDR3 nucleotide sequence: TGTGCCTGGAGTTACGGTGGGGTCTCAGGGGCCAACGTCCTGACTTTC. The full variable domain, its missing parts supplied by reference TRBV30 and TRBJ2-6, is SQTIHQWPATLVQPVGSPLSLECTVEGTSNPNLYWYRQAAGRGLQLLFYSVGIGQISSEVPQNLSASRPQDRQFILSSKKLLLSDSGFYLCAWSYGGVSGANVLTFGAGSRLTVL.

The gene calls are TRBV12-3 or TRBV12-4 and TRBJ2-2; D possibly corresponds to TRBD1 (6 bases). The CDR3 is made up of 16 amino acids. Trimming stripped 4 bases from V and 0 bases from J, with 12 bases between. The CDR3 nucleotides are TGTGCCAGCAGTTCATTAGGGACATCGAACACCGGGGAGCTGTTTTTT. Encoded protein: CASSSLGTSNTGELFF.

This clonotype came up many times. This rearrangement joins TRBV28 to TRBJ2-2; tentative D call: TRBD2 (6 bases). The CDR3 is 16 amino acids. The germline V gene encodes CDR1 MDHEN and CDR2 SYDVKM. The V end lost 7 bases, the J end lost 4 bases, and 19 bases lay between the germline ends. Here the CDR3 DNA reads TGTGCCAGCATTCCCACCCCCGGGGGAGGCACCGGGGAGCTGTTTTTT. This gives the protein CASIPTPGGGTGELFF. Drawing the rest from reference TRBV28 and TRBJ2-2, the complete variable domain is DVKVTQSSRYLVKRTGEKVFLECVQDMDHENMFWYRQDPGLGLRLIYFSYDVKMKEKGDIPEGYSVSREKKERFSLILESASTNQTSMYLCASIPTPGGGTGELFFGEGSRLTVL.

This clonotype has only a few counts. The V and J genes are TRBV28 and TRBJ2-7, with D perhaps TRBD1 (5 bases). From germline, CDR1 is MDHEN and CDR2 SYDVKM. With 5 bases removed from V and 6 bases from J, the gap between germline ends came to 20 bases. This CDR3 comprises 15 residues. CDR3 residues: CASSGAFLTDCEQYF. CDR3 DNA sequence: TGTGCCAGCAGTGGCGCTTTTTTGACAGACTGCGAGCAGTACTTC.

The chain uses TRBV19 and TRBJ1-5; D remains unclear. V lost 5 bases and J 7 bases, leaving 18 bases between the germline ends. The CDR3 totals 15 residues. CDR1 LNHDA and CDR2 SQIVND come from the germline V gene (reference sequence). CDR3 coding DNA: TGTGCCAGTAGTCCGCCGGACGGACTTATGCAGCCCCAGCATTTT. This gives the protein CASSPPDGLMQPQHF.

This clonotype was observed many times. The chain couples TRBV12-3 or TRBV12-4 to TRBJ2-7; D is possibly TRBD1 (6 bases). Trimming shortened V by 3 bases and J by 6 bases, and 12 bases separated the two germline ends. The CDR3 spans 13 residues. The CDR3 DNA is TGTGCCAGCAGTTTGATGGGGGCGTCCGAGCAGTACTTC. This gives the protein CASSLMGASEQYF.

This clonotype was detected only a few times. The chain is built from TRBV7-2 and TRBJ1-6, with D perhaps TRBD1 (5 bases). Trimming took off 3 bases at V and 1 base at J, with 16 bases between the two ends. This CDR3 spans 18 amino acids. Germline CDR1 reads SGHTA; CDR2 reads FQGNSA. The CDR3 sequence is CASSFPGIRASYNSPLHF. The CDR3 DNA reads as TGTGCCAGCAGCTTCCCGGGGATCAGGGCGTCCTATAATTCACCCCTCCACTTT.

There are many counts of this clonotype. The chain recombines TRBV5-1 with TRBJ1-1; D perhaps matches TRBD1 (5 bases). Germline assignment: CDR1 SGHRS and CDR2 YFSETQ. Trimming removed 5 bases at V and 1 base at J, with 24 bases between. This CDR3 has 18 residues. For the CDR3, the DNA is TGCGCCAGCAGAAAATGGGTCGACTCGGGGCCGGCGAACACTGAAGCTTTCTTT. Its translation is CASRKWVDSGPANTEAFF.